These T cell receptor beta chains were read from a single sample in a study of shared clonotypes between healthy human individuals. Repertoires were generated with immunoSEQ multiplex PCR, while TCRdb's copy carries only in-frame clones and drops some. The data hold some 1.5 million clones, with more than 95% observed a single time. The specimen sequenced was naive CD4+ T cells sorted from blood. The receptors here all came from a young man in good health. Each CDR3 is given with its conserved first and last residue. The order of the fields is V gene, clone size, J gene, D gene, CDR3 protein, CDR3 DNA. A D gene is named only where the DNA matches it firmly. Size tells how often a clone was seen (once, few, many) or the class of an expanded clone, and some rows leave it out.

TRBV6-1	once	TRBJ1-1	-	CASSETPVTEAFF	TGTGCCAGCAGTGAAACCCCGGTGACTGAAGCTTTCTTT
TRBV9	-	TRBJ1-5	-	CASSVDRDGNQPQHF	TGTGCCAGCAGCGTCGACCGGGACGGCAATCAGCCCCAGCATTTT
TRBV5-1	-	TRBJ2-1	TRBD2	CASSPVGRSGRAYNEQFF	TGCGCCAGCAGCCCGGTGGGTCGGAGCGGGAGAGCCTACAATGAGCAGTTCTTC
TRBV5-1	-	TRBJ2-7	TRBD1	CASSKTGVGSEQYF	TGCGCCAGCAGCAAGACAGGGGTGGGTAGCGAGCAGTACTTC
TRBV10-3	once	TRBJ2-7	TRBD1	CAIAGGFNEQYF	TGTGCCATCGCAGGGGGCTTCAACGAGCAGTACTTC
TRBV7-9	-	TRBJ1-4	-	CASSWKEKLFF	TGTGCCAGCAGCTGGAAAGAAAAACTGTTTTTT
TRBV2	-	TRBJ1-3	-	CASRRQAAPDYTIYF	TGTGCCAGCAGGAGACAGGCCGCTCCCGATTACACCATATATTTT
TRBV5-4	-	TRBJ2-4	-	CASSSDGAKNIQYF	TGTGCCAGCAGTTCCGACGGAGCCAAAAACATTCAGTACTTC
TRBV7-9	once	TRBJ1-1	TRBD1	CASSQVTGTGAEAFF	TGTGCCAGCAGCCAAGTTACCGGGACAGGGGCTGAAGCTTTCTTT
TRBV5-4	-	TRBJ2-1	-	CASSLGTAGTPFRQFF	TGTGCCAGCAGCTTGGGGACAGCCGGGACACCCTTTCGGCAGTTCTTC
TRBV27	-	TRBJ2-7	-	CASSLGQMSSYEQYF	TGTGCCAGCAGTTTAGGCCAGATGAGCTCCTACGAGCAGTACTTC
TRBV11-2	-	TRBJ2-3	-	CASSLLFRGSVADTQYF	TGTGCCAGCAGCTTATTGTTCAGAGGGTCGGTCGCAGATACGCAGTATTTT
TRBV2	-	TRBJ2-4	-	CASSDAGSYIQYF	TGTGCCAGCAGTGACGCCGGGAGCTACATTCAGTACTTC
TRBV6-6	-	TRBJ1-2	-	CASSYSGGRINYGYTF	TGTGCCAGCAGTTACTCGGGCGGACGGATCAACTATGGCTACACCTTC
TRBV18	-	TRBJ2-7	TRBD1	CASSPTQTGGTYEQYF	TGTGCCAGCTCGCCTACTCAGACAGGGGGTACCTACGAGCAGTACTTC
TRBV25-1	-	TRBJ1-1	-	CASSVIGTAEAFF	TGTGCCAGCAGTGTTATAGGGACTGCTGAAGCTTTCTTT
TRBV2	-	TRBJ2-7	-	CASSKGQGSYEQYF	TGTGCCAGCAGTAAGGGCCAGGGCTCCTACGAGCAGTACTTC
TRBV4-3	-	TRBJ2-4	-	CASSQDYRNLDIQYF	TGCGCCAGCAGCCAAGACTACAGGAACCTAGACATTCAGTACTTC
TRBV5-4	-	TRBJ2-1	TRBD2	CASSLAGGAYNEQFF	TGTGCCAGCAGTCTAGCGGGAGGAGCTTACAATGAGCAGTTCTTC
TRBV2	-	TRBJ2-2	-	CASSVGSGELFF	TGTGCCAGCAGTGTGGGTTCCGGGGAGCTGTTTTTT
TRBV7-3	-	TRBJ2-3	TRBD2	CASSLKAGAPDTQYF	TGTGCCAGCAGCTTAAAGGCGGGAGCTCCAGATACGCAGTATTTT
TRBV6-1	-	TRBJ1-3	TRBD1	CASSYRGPGNTIYF	TGTGCCAGCAGCTACAGGGGCCCTGGAAACACCATATATTTT
TRBV7-7	-	TRBJ2-1	-	CASSSSGYNEQFF	TGTGCCAGCAGCTCAAGCGGTTACAATGAGCAGTTCTTC
TRBV5-1	-	TRBJ2-1	TRBD2	CASSTLAGGPENGEQFF	TGCGCCAGCAGCACCTTAGCGGGAGGGCCCGAAAATGGTGAGCAGTTCTTC
TRBV25-1	-	TRBJ2-2	-	CASSENVGELFF	TGTGCCAGCAGTGAAAACGTCGGGGAGCTGTTTTTT
TRBV14	once	TRBJ2-5	-	CASSQDLRKTQYF	TGTGCCAGCAGCCAAGATTTGAGGAAGACCCAGTACTTC
TRBV4-3	-	TRBJ2-1	TRBD2	CASSQDLTSGYNEQFF	TGCGCCAGCAGCCAAGATTTGACTAGCGGCTACAATGAGCAGTTCTTC
TRBV5-6	once	TRBJ2-1	-	CASSLWEPVRMEQFF	TGTGCCAGCAGCTTGTGGGAGCCGGTACGGATGGAGCAGTTCTTC
TRBV18	-	TRBJ2-7	-	CASSPKLNYEQYF	TGTGCCAGCTCACCGAAACTCAACTACGAGCAGTACTTC
TRBV6-5	-	TRBJ2-7	TRBD2	CASRWKASGEQYF	TGTGCCAGCAGATGGAAGGCTAGCGGCGAGCAGTACTTC
TRBV6-1	-	TRBJ2-7	TRBD1	CASRTGTGPFEQYF	TGTGCCAGCCGTACCGGGACAGGGCCGTTCGAGCAGTACTTC